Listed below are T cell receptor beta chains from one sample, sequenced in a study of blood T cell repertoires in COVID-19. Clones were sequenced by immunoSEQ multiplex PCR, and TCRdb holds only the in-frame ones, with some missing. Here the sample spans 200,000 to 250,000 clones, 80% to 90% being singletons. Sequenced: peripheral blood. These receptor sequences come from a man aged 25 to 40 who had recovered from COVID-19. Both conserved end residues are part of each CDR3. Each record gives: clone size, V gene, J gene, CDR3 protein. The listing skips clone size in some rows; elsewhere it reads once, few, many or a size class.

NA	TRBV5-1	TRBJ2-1	CASSGGLSRTYNEQFF
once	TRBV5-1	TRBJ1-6	CASSLNTGGSSPLHF
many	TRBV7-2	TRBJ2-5	CASSLGGPSWETQYF
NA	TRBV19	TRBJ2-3	CASSNRVGGWTDTQYF
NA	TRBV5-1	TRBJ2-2	CASKLGNSNTGELFF
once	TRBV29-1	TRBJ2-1	CSVRSSGAPKSSYNEQFF
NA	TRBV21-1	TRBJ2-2	CASTTGTSAGELFF
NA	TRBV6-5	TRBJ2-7	CASSYSGGGRLHF
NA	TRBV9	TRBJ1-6	CASSVGEGPLHF
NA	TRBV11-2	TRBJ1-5	CASSLDRHSNQPQHF
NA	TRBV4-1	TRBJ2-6	CASSPGQISGANVLTF
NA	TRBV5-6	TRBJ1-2	CASSSSQGARFGYTF
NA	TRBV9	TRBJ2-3	CASMKGTHRTDTQYF
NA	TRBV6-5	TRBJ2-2	CATRDRYTGELFF